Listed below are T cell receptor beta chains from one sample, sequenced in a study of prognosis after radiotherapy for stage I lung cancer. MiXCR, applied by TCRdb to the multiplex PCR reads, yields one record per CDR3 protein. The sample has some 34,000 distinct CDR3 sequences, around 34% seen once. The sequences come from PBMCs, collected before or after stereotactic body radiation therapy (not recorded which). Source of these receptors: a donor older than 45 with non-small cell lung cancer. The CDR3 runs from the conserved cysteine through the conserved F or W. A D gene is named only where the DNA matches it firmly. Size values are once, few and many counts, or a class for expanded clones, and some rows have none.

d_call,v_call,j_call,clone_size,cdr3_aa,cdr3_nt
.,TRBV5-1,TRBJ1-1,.,CASSGTTVGTEAFF,TGCGCCAGCAGCGGGACTACAGTGGGCACTGAAGCTTTCTTT
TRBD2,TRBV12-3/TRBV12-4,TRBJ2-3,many,CASSYSGRGGLSTDTQYF,TGTGCCAGCAGCTATAGCGGGAGAGGGGGACTTAGCACAGATACGCAGTATTTT
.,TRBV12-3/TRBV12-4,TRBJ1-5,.,CASSRTRYLGSNQPQHF,TGTGCCAGCAGTCGCACCCGGTACCTTGGGAGCAATCAGCCCCAACATTTT
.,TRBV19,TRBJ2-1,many,CASSIDLGVYNEQFF,TGTGCCAGTAGTATAGATCTCGGAGTTTACAATGAGCAGTTCTTC
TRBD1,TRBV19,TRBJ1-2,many,CASHVQGSYGYTF,TGTGCCAGTCACGTACAGGGGTCCTATGGCTACACCTTC
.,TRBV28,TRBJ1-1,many,CASTPGSTEAFF,TGTGCCAGCACCCCAGGGAGCACTGAAGCTTTCTTT
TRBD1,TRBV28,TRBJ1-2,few,CASSRGQGARYGYTF,TGTGCCAGCAGCCGAGGACAGGGGGCTCGTTATGGCTACACCTTC
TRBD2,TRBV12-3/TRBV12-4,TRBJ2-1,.,CASSTPGLAGQEQFF,TGTGCCAGCAGTACCCCGGGACTAGCGGGACAAGAGCAGTTCTTC
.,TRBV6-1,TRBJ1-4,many,CASSGAVEKLFF,TGTGCCAGCAGTGGGGCGGTTGAAAAACTGTTTTTT
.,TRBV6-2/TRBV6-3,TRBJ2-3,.,CSSSRQVRSTDTQYF,TGTTCCAGCAGTCGACAGGTAAGGAGCACAGATACGCAGTATTTT
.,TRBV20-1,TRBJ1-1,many,CSASGSRGRGPEAFF,TGCAGTGCCTCGGGTTCCAGGGGCCGGGGGCCTGAAGCTTTCTTT
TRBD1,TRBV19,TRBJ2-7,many,CASSIWTGPSYEQYF,TGTGCCAGTAGTATCTGGACAGGTCCCTCCTACGAGCAGTACTTC
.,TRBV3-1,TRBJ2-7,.,CASSQGLRWVYEQYF,TGTGCCAGCAGCCAGGGACTCCGGTGGGTTTACGAGCAGTACTTC
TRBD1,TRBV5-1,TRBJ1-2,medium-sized,CASSGGQGVDGYTF,TGCGCCAGCAGCGGAGGACAGGGGGTTGATGGCTACACCTTC
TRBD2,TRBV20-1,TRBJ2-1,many,CSAPGLVVDEQFF,TGCAGTGCCCCGGGACTAGTCGTTGATGAGCAGTTCTTC
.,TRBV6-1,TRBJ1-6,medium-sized,CAIRTGNSPLHF,TGTGCCATTCGGACGGGTAATTCACCCCTCCACTTT
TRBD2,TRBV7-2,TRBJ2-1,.,CASSLSSGSYNEKSF,TGTGCCAGCAGCTTATCTAGCGGGTCTTACAATGAGAAGTCCTTC
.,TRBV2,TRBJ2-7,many,CASKSGTGSYEQYF,TGTGCCAGCAAATCCGGGACGGGATCCTACGAGCAGTACTTC
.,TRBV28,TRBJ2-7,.,CASTQSSYEQYF,TGTGCCAGCACCCAGAGCTCCTACGAGCAGTACTTC
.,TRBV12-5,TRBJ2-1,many,CASGKGGSYNEQFF,TGTGCTAGTGGTAAAGGAGGGTCCTACAATGAGCAGTTCTTC
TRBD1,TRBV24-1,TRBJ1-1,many,CATSTDRVTEAFF,TGTGCCACCAGCACGGACAGGGTCACTGAAGCTTTCTTT
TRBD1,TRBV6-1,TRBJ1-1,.,CASSLLGQGWENTEAFF,TGTGCCAGCAGCCTACTGGGACAGGGGTGGGAGAACACTGAAGCTTTCTTT
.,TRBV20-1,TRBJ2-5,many,CSARDFQETQYF,TGCAGTGCTAGGGACTTCCAAGAGACCCAGTACTTC
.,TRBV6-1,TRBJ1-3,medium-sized,CASNPDNSGNTIYF,TGTGCCAGCAACCCGGACAACTCTGGAAACACCATATATTTT
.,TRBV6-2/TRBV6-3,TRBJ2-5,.,CASSGTFGAETQYF,TGTGCCAGCTCCGGGACGTTTGGGGCAGAGACCCAGTACTTC
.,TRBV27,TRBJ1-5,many,CASSSDTLGYQPQHF,TGTGCCAGCAGTTCCGACACACTAGGGTATCAGCCCCAGCATTTT
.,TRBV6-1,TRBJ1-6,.,CASSGSRGLSVNSPLHF,TGTGCCAGCAGTGGCAGCAGGGGATTATCGGTCAATTCACCCCTCCACTTT
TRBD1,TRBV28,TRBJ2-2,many,CASGTGVNTGELFF,TGTGCCAGCGGGACAGGGGTTAACACCGGGGAGCTGTTTTTT
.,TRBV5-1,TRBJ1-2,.,CASSLVTGRGDGYTF,TGCGCCAGCAGCTTGGTCACAGGCCGGGGGGATGGCTACACCTTC
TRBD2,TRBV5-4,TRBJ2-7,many,CASSLGTSGIYEQYF,TGTGCCAGCAGCCTGGGGACTAGCGGGATCTACGAGCAGTACTTC
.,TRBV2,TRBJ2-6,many,CASRVSGTGANVLTF,TGTGCCAGCAGGGTCTCAGGGACTGGGGCCAACGTCCTGACTTTC
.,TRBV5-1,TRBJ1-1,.,CASSLTQTNTEAFF,TGCGCCAGCAGCTTAACGCAGACGAACACTGAAGCTTTCTTT
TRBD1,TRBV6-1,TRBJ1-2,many,CASSDGQGKYGYTF,TGTGCCAGCAGTGATGGACAGGGAAAGTATGGCTACACCTTC
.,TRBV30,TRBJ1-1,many,CASTGNTEAFF,TGTGCCTCGACGGGTAACACTGAAGCTTTCTTT
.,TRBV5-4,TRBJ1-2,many,CASSFDIYGYTF,TGTGCCAGCAGCTTCGACATCTATGGCTACACCTTC
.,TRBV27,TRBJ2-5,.,CASSHPPGEETQYF,TGTGCCAGCAGCCATCCCCCAGGGGAAGAGACCCAGTACTTC
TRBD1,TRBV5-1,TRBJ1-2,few,CASSATGEGLYGYTF,TGCGCCAGCAGCGCAACAGGGGAGGGACTCTATGGCTACACCTTC
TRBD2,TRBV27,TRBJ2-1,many,CASSKQGTSGGNNEQFF,TGTGCCAGCAGTAAGCAAGGGACTAGCGGGGGTAACAATGAGCAGTTCTTC
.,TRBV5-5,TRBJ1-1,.,CASSFDVGGSEAFF,TGTGCCAGCAGCTTTGATGTTGGGGGCTCTGAGGCTTTCTTT
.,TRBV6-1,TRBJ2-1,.,CVSSLRYNEQFF,TGTGTCAGCAGCCTACGGTACAATGAGCAGTTCTTC
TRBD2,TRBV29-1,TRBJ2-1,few,CSVEAGRLAGRNNEQFF,TGCAGCGTTGAAGCGGGGAGACTAGCGGGGCGCAACAATGAGCAGTTCTTC
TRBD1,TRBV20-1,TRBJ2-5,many,CSARTGTHQETQYF,TGCAGTGCTAGGACAGGGACGCATCAAGAGACCCAGTACTTC
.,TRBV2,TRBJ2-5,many,CASSEGVTYQETQYF,TGTGCCAGCAGTGAAGGGGTTACCTACCAAGAGACCCAGTACTTC
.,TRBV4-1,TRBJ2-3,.,CASSQETGATDTQYF,TGCGCCAGCAGCCAAGAGACGGGAGCTACAGATACGCAGTATTTT
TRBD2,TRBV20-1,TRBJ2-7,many,CSATGLAGEYEQYF,TGCAGTGCCACGGGACTAGCGGGAGAATACGAGCAGTACTTC
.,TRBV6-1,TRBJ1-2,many,CASSEEGGSGYGYTF,TGTGCCAGCAGTGAAGAAGGGGGATCTGGCTATGGCTACACCTTC
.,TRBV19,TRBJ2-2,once,CASNRRESGTNTGELFF,TGTGCCAGTAATAGAAGGGAGTCGGGGACGAACACCGGGGAGCTGTTTTTT
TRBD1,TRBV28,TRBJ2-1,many,CASSRSGGNYNEQFF,TGTGCCAGCAGTCGTTCAGGGGGCAACTACAATGAGCAGTTCTTC
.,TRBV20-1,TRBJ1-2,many,CSARAPGASYGYTF,TGCAGTGCTAGAGCCCCGGGGGCCTCCTATGGCTACACCTTC
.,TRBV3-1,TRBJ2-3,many,CASSFLASRTDTQYF,TGTGCCAGCAGTTTCCTAGCATCAAGGACAGATACGCAGTATTTT
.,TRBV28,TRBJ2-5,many,CATLTYGRGSFQETQYF,TGTGCCACCCTTACCTATGGCCGGGGCTCCTTCCAAGAGACCCAGTACTTC
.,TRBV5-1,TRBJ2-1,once,CASSLDWTSREQFF,TGCGCCAGCAGCCTTGATTGGACCTCCAGGGAGCAGTTCTTC